One T cell receptor (beta chain) is described in this entry. Antigen: not known. This CDR3 is built from 16 residues. Looked up from germline, CDR1 is LGHDT and CDR2 is YNNKEL (reference sequence). What made the TCR beta cDNA was 5'RACE template switching with UMIs. From the 5' RACE reads, TCRdb lists one entry per CDR3 protein and no DNA. The sample shows about 460,000 distinct CDR3 sequences, and around 1.4% sits with its ten largest clones. The data were obtained in a study of T cells expressing NK-cell markers. Study-wide results and limits: In a group of 5 to 7 donors, dominant NKG2C+ clonotypes represented roughly 1.0-7.0% of CD8+ T cells. Among several donors, these clonotypes also ranked first in the CD3+CD56-NKG2C+ fraction. Clarity on HCMV specificity was lacking for the expanded NKG2C+ T cell clones.

The sample was blood T cells: a sorted CD56 or NKG2C T cell subset, CD4+ or CD8+ T cells, or bulk PBMC T cells (not recorded which). This clonotype originated in a woman aged 45-59 years in good health. The chain recombines TRBV3-1 with TRBJ2-3; checking the TCRdb D call of TRBD2 is not possible without DNA. This CDR3 is CASSQGPSGSTDTQYF.